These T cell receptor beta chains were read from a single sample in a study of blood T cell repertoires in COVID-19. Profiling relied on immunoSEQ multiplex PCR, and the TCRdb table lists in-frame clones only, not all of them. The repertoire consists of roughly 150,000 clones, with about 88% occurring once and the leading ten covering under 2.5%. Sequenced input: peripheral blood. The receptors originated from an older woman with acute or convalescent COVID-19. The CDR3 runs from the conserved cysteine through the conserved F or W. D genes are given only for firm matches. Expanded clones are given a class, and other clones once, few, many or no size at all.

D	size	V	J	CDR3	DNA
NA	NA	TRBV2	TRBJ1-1	CASSRTDFYTEAFF	TGTGCCAGCAGCCGGACAGATTTTTACACTGAAGCTTTCTTT
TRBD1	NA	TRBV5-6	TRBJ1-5	CASSLASGQGVGQPQHF	TGTGCCAGCAGCTTGGCCTCGGGACAGGGGGTCGGTCAGCCCCAGCATTTT
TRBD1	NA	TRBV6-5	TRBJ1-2	CASSSWTGMGYGYTF	TGTGCCAGCAGTTCCTGGACAGGGATGGGCTATGGCTACACCTTC
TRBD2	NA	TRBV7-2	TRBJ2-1	CASSTPSGGRNEQFF	TGTGCCAGCAGCACTCCTAGCGGGGGGCGCAATGAGCAGTTCTTC
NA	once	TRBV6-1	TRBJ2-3	CASSVAPGPTGGTDTQYF	TGTGCCAGCAGTGTGGCCCCAGGGCCCACGGGTGGTACAGATACGCAGTATTTT
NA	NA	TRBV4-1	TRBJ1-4	CASSQDGSGWIGTNEKLFF	TGCGCCAGCAGCCAAGATGGTTCCGGGTGGATAGGCACTAATGAAAAACTGTTTTTT
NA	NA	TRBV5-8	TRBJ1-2	CASSLSRVAGGYTF	TGTGCCAGCAGCTTGTCGCGGGTAGCGGGTGGCTACACCTTC
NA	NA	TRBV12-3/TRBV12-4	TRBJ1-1	CASSQKMNTEAFF	TGTGCCAGCAGCCAAAAAATGAACACTGAAGCTTTCTTT
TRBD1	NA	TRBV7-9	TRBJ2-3	CASSQGASREYF	TGTGCCAGCAGCCAGGGGGCGAGCCGGGAGTATTTT
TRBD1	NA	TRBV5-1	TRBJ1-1	CASSHRGPPPSNTEAFF	TGCGCCAGCAGCCACAGGGGGCCACCCCCATCGAACACTGAAGCTTTCTTT
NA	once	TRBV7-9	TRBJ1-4	CASSLAGGTEKLFF	TGTGCCAGCAGCTTAGCGGGGGGGACCGAAAAACTGTTTTTT
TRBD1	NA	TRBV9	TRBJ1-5	CASSPRQGTQPQHF	TGTGCCAGCAGCCCCCGACAGGGGACTCAGCCCCAGCATTTT
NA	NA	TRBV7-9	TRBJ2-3	CASSLATPGFQHTQYF	TGTGCCAGCAGCTTAGCGACGCCAGGTTTTCAGCATACGCAGTATTTT
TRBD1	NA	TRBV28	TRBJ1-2	CASRLQGSYGYTF	TGTGCCAGCAGACTACAGGGGTCCTATGGCTACACCTTC
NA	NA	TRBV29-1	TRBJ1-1	CSSTPDSATEAFF	TGCAGCTCGACCCCGGACAGTGCCACTGAAGCTTTCTTT
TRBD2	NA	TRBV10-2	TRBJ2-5	CASSEARGGLETQYF	TGCGCCAGCAGTGAGGCGCGGGGGGGATTAGAGACCCAGTACTTC
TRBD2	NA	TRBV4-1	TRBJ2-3	CASSQDGGGADTQYF	TGCGCCAGCAGCCAAGATGGGGGAGGGGCAGATACGCAGTATTTT
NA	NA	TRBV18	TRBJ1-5	CASSPQTGSNQPQHF	TGTGCCAGCTCACCCCAGACAGGAAGCAATCAGCCCCAGCATTTT
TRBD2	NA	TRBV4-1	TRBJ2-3	CASSQEWGLAGGRTDTQYF	TGCGCCAGCAGCCAAGAGTGGGGACTAGCGGGGGGGCGAACAGATACGCAGTATTTT
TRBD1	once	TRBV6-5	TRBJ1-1	CASSQRDRVTEAFF	TGTGCCAGCAGTCAACGGGACAGGGTCACTGAAGCTTTCTTT
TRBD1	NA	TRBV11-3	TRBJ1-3	CASSLGPGQGDSGNTIYF	TGTGCCAGCAGCTTAGGCCCGGGACAGGGAGACTCTGGAAACACCATATATTTT
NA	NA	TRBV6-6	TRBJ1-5	CASSYDRGVGNQPQHF	TGTGCCAGCAGTTACGATCGGGGAGTAGGCAATCAGCCCCAGCATTTT
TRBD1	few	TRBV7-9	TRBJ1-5	CASAEGARSYSNQPQHF	TGTGCCAGCGCCGAGGGGGCGAGATCCTATAGCAATCAGCCCCAGCATTTT
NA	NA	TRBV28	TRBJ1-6	CASSSDSLPYNSPLHF	TGTGCCAGCAGTTCTGACTCGTTACCCTATAATTCACCCCTCCACTTT
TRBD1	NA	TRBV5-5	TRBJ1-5	CASSLAWDRNQPQHF	TGTGCCAGCAGCTTGGCATGGGACAGGAATCAGCCCCAGCATTTT
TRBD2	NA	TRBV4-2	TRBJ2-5	CASSQELAGQETQYF	TGTGCCAGCAGCCAAGAACTAGCGGGGCAAGAGACCCAGTACTTC
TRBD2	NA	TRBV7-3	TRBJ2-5	CASSPLGLAGGETQYF	TGTGCCAGCAGCCCGTTGGGACTAGCGGGGGGAGAGACCCAGTACTTC
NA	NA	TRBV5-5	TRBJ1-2	CASSLVDPFYYF	TGTGCCAGCAGCTTGGTGGATCCTTTTTACTACTTC